This entry describes one T cell receptor beta chain. Germline V CDR1 and CDR2: SGHTA, FQGTGA. With 4 bases clipped from V and 4 bases from J, the junction kept 2 bases outside the gene matches. The CDR3 has 13 amino acids. The data belong to a study of molecular identifiers for immune sequencing clone quantification. In TCRdb, the PCR reads were re-called with MiXCR into one record per CDR3 protein. The profile shows around 480,000 distinct CDR3 sequences, about 25% of them singletons. The V gene is TRBV7-3, the J gene TRBJ2-5, with 8 positions matching TRBD1. The sequencing sample was made of naive CD8+ T cells from blood, with Jurkat cell RNA spiked in. As for subset: FACS-sorted CD8+CD4-CCR7+CD45RA+ naive T cells. The sequence derives from a human donor in good health. Some libraries in this study had Jurkat cell RNA spiked in. CDR3 sequence reads: CASSSGGAETQYF. As DNA, the CDR3 is TGTGCCAGCAGCTCAGGGGGCGCAGAGACCCAGTACTTC. The full variable domain, with the rest looked up from reference TRBV7-3 and TRBJ2-5, is GAGVSQTPSNKVTEKGKYVELRCDPISGHTALYWYRQSLGQGPEFLIYFQGTGAADDSGLPNDRFFAVRPEGSVSTLKIQRTERGDSAVYLCASSSGGAETQYFGPGTRLLVL.